Each of the 19 T cell receptor beta chains below was sequenced from the same sample in a study of blood T cell repertoires in COVID-19. Some clones are missing from TCRdb's copy, which holds only in-frame ones; the method was immunoSEQ multiplex PCR. The table lists 55,000 to 75,000 clones, about nine tenths of them singletons. Material: peripheral blood. These TCRs come from a man in his sixties with acute or convalescent COVID-19.

The chain links TRBV12-2 to TRBJ1-1; whether TRBD1, the table's D call, matches the DNA was not checked. TRBV12-2 constitutes a pseudogene. The CDR3 consists of 16 residues. CDR3 sequence (DNA): TGTGCAAGTCGCTTAGGGCAGGGGGCTAGGGGCACTGAAGCTTTCTTT. Residues: CASRLGQGARGTEAFF.

The J gene is TRBJ1-3, the V gene TRBV28, with D unclear. This CDR3 contains 12 residues. Germline CDR1 and CDR2: MDHEN and SYDVKM. Trimming took off 5 bases at V and 9 bases at J, with 11 bases between the two ends. In DNA form, the CDR3 reads TGTGCCAGCAGTGGCCCTGTTGGCACCATATATTTT. Residues: CASSGPVGTIYF.

Here the CDR3 DNA reads TGTGCCAGCAGCATAAGCTTAGCGGATGAGCAGTTCTTC. Its protein product is CASSISLADEQFF. The genes are TRBV9 and TRBJ2-1; D may be TRBD2 (6 bases). Trimming shortened V by 4 bases and J by 8 bases, and 13 bases separated the two germline ends. The CDR3 has 13 residues. Per the germline V gene, CDR1 is SGDLS and CDR2 is YYNGEE.

The V and J genes are TRBV7-9 and TRBJ1-1, with D possibly matching TRBD1 (6 bases). This CDR3 is 12 amino acids long. The V gene lost 5 bases and the J gene lost 3 bases, with 7 bases spanning the gap. CDR1 SEHNR and CDR2 FQNEAQ come from the germline V gene (reference sequence). The DNA for the CDR3 is TGTGCCAGCAGCCGACAGGACACTGAAGCTTTCTTT. This translates into CASSRQDTEAFF.

The rearrangement uses TRBV9 and TRBJ2-3; D call uncertain. Germline V CDR1 and CDR2: SGDLS, YYNGEE. Trimming shortened V by 0 bases and J by 1 base, and 6 bases separated the two germline ends. The CDR3 spans 14 residues. CDR3 loop: CASSVGQGTDTQYF. The DNA of the CDR3 is TGTGCCAGCAGCGTAGGGCAAGGCACAGATACGCAGTATTTT.

The gene calls are TRBV10-1 and TRBJ2-2; possibly TRBD2 for D (6 bases). CDR3 length: 14 amino acids. V lost 0 bases and J 6 bases, leaving 8 bases between the germline ends. Germline assignment: CDR1 WNHNN and CDR2 SYGVQD (reference sequence). In nucleotides, the CDR3 is TGCGCCAGCAGTGAGTCAAGGGACTCCGGGGAGCTGTTTTTT. This gives the protein CASSESRDSGELFF.

V gene TRBV18 combines with J gene TRBJ1-2; 7 nucleotides agree with TRBD1. The V and J ends lost 4 bases and 5 bases, in that order; junction bases with no gene match: 10. Per germline, CDR1 KGHSH and CDR2 LQKENI. The CDR3 sequence is 15 residues long. The CDR3 loop reads CASSRGTARNYGYTF. The CDR3 DNA sequence: TGTGCCAGCTCACGCGGGACAGCTAGAAATTATGGCTACACCTTC.

This rearrangement joins TRBV6-2 or TRBV6-3 to TRBJ1-5, with D unresolved. CDR3 length equals 13 residues. V gave up 2 bases and J gave up 1 base, with 3 bases separating them. The V gene's germline CDR1 is MNHEY and CDR2 SVGEGT. CDR3 in DNA: TGTGCCAGCAGTTACCGGAGCAATCAGCCCCAGCATTTT. Translating it yields CASSYRSNQPQHF.

This chain connects TRBV18 to TRBJ1-3, with D unresolved. The CDR3 spans 14 residues. V lost 3 bases and J 3 bases, leaving 9 bases between the germline ends. CDR1 is KGHSH and CDR2 is LQKENI in the germline V gene. The CDR3 protein is CASSPKADGNTIYF. The DNA of the CDR3 is TGTGCCAGCTCACCGAAGGCGGATGGAAACACCATATATTTT.

This rearrangement joins TRBV7-9 to TRBJ1-2, with 7 bases identical to TRBD1. From germline, CDR1 is SEHNR and CDR2 FQNEAQ (reference sequence). Losses at the gene ends were 2 bases for V and 2 bases for J; bases not matched to a gene: 2. The CDR3 has 14 residues. The CDR3 loop reads CASSLKGANYGYTF. The CDR3 DNA follows: TGTGCCAGCAGCTTAAAGGGGGCGAACTATGGCTACACCTTC.

The V call is TRBV21-1, the J call TRBJ1-2; the table's D call TRBD1 went unverified against the DNA. TRBV21-1 is assigned pseudogene status. The CDR3 runs to 13 residues. This CDR3 reads CASSDRVNYGYTF. The CDR3 nucleotides read TGTGCCAGCAGCGACAGGGTTAACTATGGCTACACCTTC.

This rearrangement joins TRBV7-2 to TRBJ1-5, with 9 positions matching TRBD1. Germline V gene sequence: CDR1 SGHTA, CDR2 FQGNSA. V was pared by 5 bases and J by 5 bases, with 4 bases of the junction left unmatched. This CDR3 contains 14 residues. This CDR3 is CASSARTGDQPQHF. For the CDR3, the DNA is TGTGCCAGCAGCGCTAGGACAGGGGATCAGCCCCAGCATTTT.

V and J are TRBV29-1 and TRBJ1-2; 7 bases fit TRBD1. Trimming at V came to 3 bases and at J to 5 bases, leaving 9 bases not matched to a gene. Germline values: CDR1 SQVTM, CDR2 ANQGSEA. CDR3 size: 14 residues. As DNA, the CDR3 is TGCAGCGTTGATATAGGGGACAGCGTGTATGGCTACACCTTC. This sequence encodes CSVDIGDSVYGYTF.

This CDR3 is CASSGRTAGRAFF. In DNA form, the CDR3 reads TGTGCCAGCAGCGGGAGAACAGCGGGGAGAGCTTTCTTT. V usage is TRBV9 and J usage is TRBJ1-1; no clear D. The CDR3 length is 13 residues. Germline V lookup: CDR1 SGDLS, CDR2 YYNGEE. Trimming took off 3 bases at V and 10 bases at J, with 16 bases between the two ends.

The chain has TRBV11-2 and TRBJ1-5, with TRBD1 identical over 10 bases. Germline V CDR1 and CDR2: SGHAT, FQNNGV. CDR3 length: 14 residues. With V trimmed by 6 bases and J by 6 bases, 5 bases remained unmatched. The CDR3 DNA sequence: TGTGCCAGCAGGGACAGGGGGTGGGGTCAGCCCCAGCATTTT. This encodes CASRDRGWGQPQHF.

This chain uses TRBV5-6 with TRBJ1-1, with D possibly being TRBD1 (6 bases). Per the germline V gene, CDR1 is SGHDT and CDR2 is YYEEEE. Trimming shortened V by 4 bases and J by 5 bases, and 18 bases separated the two germline ends. The CDR3 loop spans 15 amino acids. This CDR3 is CASSQDSRAGTEAFF. The CDR3 nucleotides read TGTGCCAGCAGCCAGGACAGCCGAGCCGGAACTGAAGCTTTCTTT.

The chain uses TRBV2 and TRBJ2-7, with a possible D match to TRBD2 (5 bases). The V end lost 6 bases, the J end lost 4 bases, and 13 bases lay between the germline ends. The CDR3 consists of 13 residues. Germline V CDR1 and CDR2: SNHLY, FYNNEI. Here the CDR3 DNA reads TGTGCCAGCAGGACTAACGCTGGGTACGAGCAGTACTTC. Protein product: CASRTNAGYEQYF.

J is TRBJ1-1 and V is TRBV6-5; D call uncertain. Trimming removed 6 bases at V and 7 bases at J, with 18 bases between. The CDR3 loop spans 14 amino acids. Germline V gene sequence: CDR1 MNHEY, CDR2 SVGAGI. CDR3 DNA sequence: TGTGCCAGCAGCCTAAAACTTGGAGGCCTTGAAGCTTTCTTT. Protein: CASSLKLGGLEAFF.

The chain uses TRBV2 and TRBJ1-2; D is possibly TRBD1 (5 bases). Per germline, CDR1 SNHLY and CDR2 FYNNEI. The CDR3 runs 13 residues. Deletions cut 7 bases from V and 8 bases from J, with 17 bases between. The CDR3 DNA sequence: TGTGCCAGCAAGGCGGCGGCTTCAGGGGGCTACACCTTC. Amino acid sequence: CASKAAASGGYTF. Combining the CDR3 with reference TRBV2 and TRBJ1-2 gives the whole variable domain EPEVTQTPSHQVTQMGQEVILRCVPISNHLYFYWYRQILGQKVEFLVSFYNNEISEKSEIFDDQFSVERPDGSNFTLKIRSTKLEDSAMYFCASKAAASGGYTFGSGTRLTVV.